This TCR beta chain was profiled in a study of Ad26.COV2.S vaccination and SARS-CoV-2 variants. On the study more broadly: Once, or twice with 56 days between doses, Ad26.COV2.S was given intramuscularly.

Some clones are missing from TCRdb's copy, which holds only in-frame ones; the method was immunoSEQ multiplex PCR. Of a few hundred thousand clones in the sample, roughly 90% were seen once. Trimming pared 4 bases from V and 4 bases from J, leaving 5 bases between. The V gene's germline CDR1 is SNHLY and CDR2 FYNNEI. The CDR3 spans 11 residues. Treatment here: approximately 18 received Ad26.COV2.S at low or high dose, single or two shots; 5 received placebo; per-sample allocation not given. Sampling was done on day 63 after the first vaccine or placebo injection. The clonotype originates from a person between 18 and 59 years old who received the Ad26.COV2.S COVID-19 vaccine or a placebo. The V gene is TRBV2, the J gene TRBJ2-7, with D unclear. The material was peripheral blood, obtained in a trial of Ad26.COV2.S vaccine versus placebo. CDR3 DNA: TGTGCCAGCAGTGTGGAGTACGAGCAGTACTTC. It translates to CASSVEYEQYF.